This T cell receptor (beta chain) is from a study of T cell changes during pregnancy in multiple sclerosis. The germline gives CDR1 SEHNR, CDR2 FQNEAQ (reference sequence). The V gene lost 5 bases and the J gene lost 2 bases, with 7 bases spanning the gap. The CDR3 has 13 residues. A few counts support this clone. The method was immunoSEQ multiplex PCR; TCRdb's version includes in-frame clones alone and lacks a portion of them. The sample has roughly 53,000 clones; about 92% are singletons. The source of this sequence is a female donor with multiple sclerosis, enrolled in a pregnancy study. Sequenced material: CD8+ T cells from peripheral blood mononuclear cells, taken before pregnancy. This sequence joins TRBV7-9 and TRBJ1-5; D is unclear. CDR3 DNA: TGTGCCAGCAGCCCCCCCGGCAATCAGCCCCAGCATTTT. This sequence encodes CASSPPGNQPQHF. Full variable domain (outside the CDR3, taken from reference TRBV7-9 and TRBJ1-5): DTGVSQNPRHKITKRGQNVTFRCDPISEHNRLYWYRQTLGQGPEFLTYFQNEAQLEKSRLLSDRFSAERPKGSFSTLEIQRTEQGDSAMYLCASSPPGNQPQHFGDGTRLSIL.